This TCR beta chain emerged from a study of radiotherapy plus CTLA-4 blockade in lung cancer. Study details: Objective responses arose in 15% to 20% of patients, and 31% experienced disease control.

Focal radiation plus CTLA-4 blockade with ipilimumab was given to patients with chemo-refractory metastatic non-small-cell lung cancer. Data came from immunoSEQ multiplex PCR; TCRdb stores just in-frame clones and leaves some out. The sample yields about 49,000 clones, more than 70% seen once. Overall study results and limits: Tumor-derived TCR clones expanded in blood after radiotherapy plus ipilimumab.

The CDR3 totals 14 residues. With respect to this clone: No antigen is known for it.

The source material was peripheral blood, sampled from a patient treated with radiotherapy plus ipilimumab. The clonotype originates from a human donor with non-small cell lung cancer whose response to radiotherapy plus ipilimumab could not be evaluated. J is TRBJ2-7 and V is TRBV21-1; TRBD2 was called by the table and not checked on the DNA. TRBV21-1 is a listed pseudogene. In DNA form, the CDR3 reads TGTGCCATCCATCGGGTGGCCAATATCTACGAGCAGTACTTC. This codes for CAIHRVANIYEQYF.